This is a list of T cell receptor beta chains from one sample in a study of blood T cell repertoires in COVID-19. Clones were read by immunoSEQ multiplex PCR, and TCRdb kept only the in-frame ones, dropping some. Of fewer than 150,000 clones listed, 80% to 85% are singletons. The material sequenced was peripheral blood. These TCRs come from a woman of 80 years or more with acute or convalescent COVID-19. Both conserved end residues are part of each CDR3. Fields, in order: CDR3 DNA, CDR3 protein, J gene, V gene, clone size, D gene. D genes are given only for firm matches. Clone size, where shown, is once, few, many, or a class for clones that have expanded.

TGTGCCAGCTCACCAATTGGGCCGCCCATGAACACTGAAGCTTTCTTT	CASSPIGPPMNTEAFF	TRBJ1-1	TRBV18	NA	NA
TGTGCCAGTAGTACGTGGGAGGGAGTAAATGAGCAGTTCTTC	CASSTWEGVNEQFF	TRBJ2-1	TRBV19	NA	TRBD2
TGTGCCAGCAGCTCAACCCGGACAGTGAGCACCGGGGAGCTGTTTTTT	CASSSTRTVSTGELFF	TRBJ2-2	TRBV7-6	NA	NA
TGTGCCAGCAGCTTTTTTCTATCATACTCCTACAATGAGCAGTTCTTC	CASSFFLSYSYNEQFF	TRBJ2-1	TRBV3-1/TRBV3-2	NA	NA
TGTGCCAGCAGCCCAGGAGTGGGGGGGTTCGATGAGCAGTTCTTC	CASSPGVGGFDEQFF	TRBJ2-1	TRBV11-3	NA	TRBD2
TGTGCCAGCAGTTGGGACAGGGCTCTCTGGGAGACCCAGTACTTC	CASSWDRALWETQYF	TRBJ2-5	TRBV6-5	NA	TRBD1
TGTGCCAGCAGTTTGCGGGGACGGATCCACTTT	CASSLRGRIHF	TRBJ1-6	TRBV12-3/TRBV12-4	NA	NA
TGTGCCAGCAGCCAAGCCCAGGAAAAACTGTTTTTT	CASSQAQEKLFF	TRBJ1-4	TRBV3-1/TRBV3-2	NA	NA
TGTGCCAGTAGTATAGAGAGGGGGACTGAGCAGTTCTTC	CASSIERGTEQFF	TRBJ2-1	TRBV19	NA	NA
TGTGCCAGCAGCGAGACAGGGCTTTCCTACAATGAGCAGTTCTTC	CASSETGLSYNEQFF	TRBJ2-1	TRBV5-6	NA	TRBD1
TGCAGCGTGACGGGACAGGGGCCGACTGAAGCTTTCTTT	CSVTGQGPTEAFF	TRBJ1-1	TRBV29-1	NA	TRBD1
TGTGCCAGCAGTTTAAGGCGGAGCAATGAGCAGTTCTTC	CASSLRRSNEQFF	TRBJ2-1	TRBV28	NA	NA
TGTGCCAGTAGTATAGCCAGGGTCAGCGGCTACACCTTC	CASSIARVSGYTF	TRBJ1-2	TRBV19	many	NA
TGTGCCAGCAGCTTATCTTTGGGGACAGGGGTAAACTATGGCTACACCTTC	CASSLSLGTGVNYGYTF	TRBJ1-2	TRBV7-6	NA	TRBD1
TGTGCCAGCAGTTCCCCCCCGACAGACAATGAGCAGTTCTTC	CASSSPPTDNEQFF	TRBJ2-1	TRBV28	NA	NA
TGCGCCAGCAGCTTGGCCCGCGGACAGGTGAACACTGAAGCTTTCTTT	CASSLARGQVNTEAFF	TRBJ1-1	TRBV5-1	NA	TRBD1
TGTGCCAGCAGTTTGGGGGAGGGATTCCGGCCCCAGCATTTT	CASSLGEGFRPQHF	TRBJ1-5	TRBV6-6	NA	NA
TGTGCCAGCAGTTTGTATCACCGGGGAGAAAAACTGTTTTTT	CASSLYHRGEKLFF	TRBJ1-4	TRBV28	NA	NA
TGTGCCAGCAGCGTAGGGAGGGGGCGCGGGAACACCGGGGAGCTGTTTTTT	CASSVGRGRGNTGELFF	TRBJ2-2	TRBV9	NA	NA
TGTGCCAGCAGCTTACTGGGACAGGGGGATGGCTACACCTTC	CASSLLGQGDGYTF	TRBJ1-2	TRBV7-6	NA	TRBD1
TGTGCCAGCAGCTACTCTGGAAACACCATATATTTT	CASSYSGNTIYF	TRBJ1-3	TRBV3-1/TRBV3-2	NA	NA
TGTGCCACCGGGACAGCCAATTCACCCCTCCACTTT	CATGTANSPLHF	TRBJ1-6	TRBV28	NA	TRBD1
TGTGCCAGCACCCCAGACAGGGCGACTGAAGCTTTCTTT	CASTPDRATEAFF	TRBJ1-1	TRBV28	NA	TRBD1
TGTGCCAGCTCACCGTCTGCAATGCCCGGTGGTACTGAAGCTTTCTTT	CASSPSAMPGGTEAFF	TRBJ1-1	TRBV18	NA	NA
TGTGCCAGCAGCTTGGCCTATGGACAGGCCCAAGAGACCCAGTACTTC	CASSLAYGQAQETQYF	TRBJ2-5	TRBV5-8	NA	TRBD1
TGTGCCAGCAGTTTCTACCGCGGGACAGCCATCACTGAAGCTTTCTTT	CASSFYRGTAITEAFF	TRBJ1-1	TRBV27	NA	TRBD1
TGTGCCACCAGCAGAGATATAGGGGATGGCTACACCTTC	CATSRDIGDGYTF	TRBJ1-2	TRBV15	NA	NA
TGTGCCAGCAGCCTTTGGGGGGTTACTGAAGCTTTCTTT	CASSLWGVTEAFF	TRBJ1-1	TRBV27	NA	NA
TGTGCCAGCAGCTTAGCTAGGCTCGGGGACAATGAGCAGTTCTTC	CASSLARLGDNEQFF	TRBJ2-1	TRBV7-8	once	NA
TGTGCCAGCAGCCAGCCCAGGGACTTACGGGGCTACACCTTC	CASSQPRDLRGYTF	TRBJ1-2	TRBV5-6	NA	NA
TGTGCCATCAGAAGACCAGGTGGGTCTAACTATGGCTACACCTTC	CAIRRPGGSNYGYTF	TRBJ1-2	TRBV10-3	NA	NA